The TCR beta chain described here comes from a study of graft-versus-host responses after intestinal transplantation. Across the study: Recipients underwent multivisceral, liver-intestinal, or isolated intestinal transplants.

A note on this clone: Its target is unknown.

The CDR3 is made up of 14 amino acids. Trimming removed 6 bases from V and 1 base from J, with 12 bases in between. Germline assignment: CDR1 MNHEY and CDR2 SVGAGI. Study-level points and caveats: Peak circulating GvH clone levels were associated with early post-transplant HvG declines. Patients with graft-donor T cell macrochimerism had high graft-versus-host to host-versus-graft clonal ratios in allografts.

Here immunoSEQ multiplex PCR was the method, and the copy in TCRdb shows in-frame clones only, minus some. The data contain some 96,000 clones, roughly 87% of them singletons. The V and J genes are TRBV6-5 and TRBJ2-5; no clear D. This specimen was unstimulated CD4+ T cells sorted from spleen or lymph node cells, taken before transplant. The receptor's source is a human donor who was the organ donor for an intestinal transplant. Written as DNA, the CDR3 is TGTGCCAGCAGCCCTACCCGGGCCCAAGAGACCCAGTACTTC. It encodes CASSPTRAQETQYF.